The rows below give T cell receptor beta chains drawn from one sample of a study of T cell repertoires in cytomegalovirus infection. These receptors lack a known antigen. Each CDR3 protein is one row after TCRdb ran MiXCR on the reads. Among about 920,000 distinct CDR3 sequences listed, 31% were seen once. The sequenced sample was cultured CD8+ T cells from PBMCs, obtained from culture after CMV antigen stimulation. The receptors here all came from a human donor in good health (CMV status not recorded). Some clones in this sample may be carry-over from other donors' samples. The CDR3 runs from the conserved cysteine through the conserved F or W. D genes are given only for firm matches. Clone size is not always given. Where it is, it says once, few, many or a class for expanded clones.

J	V	D	size	DNA	CDR3
TRBJ1-1	TRBV7-2	.	many	TGTGCCAGCAGCATTTCGACGGGAGGGAACACTGAAGCTTTCTTT	CASSISTGGNTEAFF
TRBJ2-1	TRBV7-8	TRBD1	few	TGTGCCAGCAGCTTTTCGGACAGGGCCCCCCTCTACGAGCAGTTCTTC	CASSFSDRAPLYEQFF
TRBJ1-5	TRBV28	.	.	TGTGCCAGCAGCCAAATATTATCCTCAGGCCTGGGGCAGCCCCAGCATTTT	CASSQILSSGLGQPQHF
TRBJ2-6	TRBV7-6	.	few	TGTGCCAGCAGCTTAGATTTTGGAGGGACTGGGGCCAACGTCCTGACTTTC	CASSLDFGGTGANVLTF
TRBJ2-3	TRBV7-6	.	few	TGTGCCAGCAGCTTAGCGGGGATCCTACACACAGATACGCAGTATTTT	CASSLAGILHTDTQYF
TRBJ2-1	TRBV12-3/TRBV12-4	TRBD2	few	TGTGCCAGCAGTTTTGAGACTAGCGGGGGCTACAATGAGCAGTTCTTC	CASSFETSGGYNEQFF
TRBJ2-7	TRBV5-1	TRBD2	few	TGCGCCAGCAGCGACTCTAGCGGGGGCTACGAGCAGTACTTC	CASSDSSGGYEQYF
TRBJ2-7	TRBV19	.	.	TGTGCCAGTAGGCAAAGGGGGTACCCATTCTCCTACGAGCGGTACTTC	CASRQRGYPFSYERYF
TRBJ2-7	TRBV10-2	TRBD1	.	TGCGCCAGCAGTGTGACAGGGGGCGAGATCCACGAGCAGTACTTC	CASSVTGGEIHEQYF
TRBJ1-2	TRBV5-4	.	few	TGTGCCAGCAGCTTGAATACGGGTCGCGGCTACACCTTC	CASSLNTGRGYTF
TRBJ1-1	TRBV7-9	.	few	TGTGCCAGCAGCCAGGGGACAATTAACACTGAAGCTTTCTTT	CASSQGTINTEAFF